This TCR beta chain was recovered during a study of T-cell reconstitution after alpha-beta-depleted transplantation in children. Study results and limitations: It was surviving recipient T cells and thymic progenitors that gave some patients high TCRbeta diversity at day 60. Roughly two months post-transplant, alpha-beta T cells reportedly originated from several hundred graft clones that had expanded. Hyperexpanded clones declined; after one year, newly produced T cells mostly supplied diversity.

Worth noting for this clonotype: Its antigen remains unknown.

Library preparation (for TCRbeta) was performed with unique molecular identifiers. TCRdb fed the PCR reads into MiXCR, producing one record per CDR3 protein. The sample contains approximately 1,000,000 distinct CDR3 sequences, about 26% of which appear only once. This CDR3 is built from 16 residues. Germline V gene sequence: CDR1 MGHDK, CDR2 SYGVNS. V lost 0 bases and J lost 11, with 17 bases in between. The sequencing used PBMCs, mostly from graft donor cells, collected 360 days after TCRalphabeta/CD19-depleted stem cell transplant. The chain has TRBV25-1 and TRBJ1-6; maybe TRBD1 (5 bases). This TCR came from a boy younger than two who had a stem cell transplant for SCID, so the T cells may come from the graft donor. This CDR3 is CASSEYGAGGVAPLHF. CDR3 DNA sequence: TGTGCCAGCAGTGAATATGGGGCAGGAGGGGTTGCACCCCTCCACTTT.